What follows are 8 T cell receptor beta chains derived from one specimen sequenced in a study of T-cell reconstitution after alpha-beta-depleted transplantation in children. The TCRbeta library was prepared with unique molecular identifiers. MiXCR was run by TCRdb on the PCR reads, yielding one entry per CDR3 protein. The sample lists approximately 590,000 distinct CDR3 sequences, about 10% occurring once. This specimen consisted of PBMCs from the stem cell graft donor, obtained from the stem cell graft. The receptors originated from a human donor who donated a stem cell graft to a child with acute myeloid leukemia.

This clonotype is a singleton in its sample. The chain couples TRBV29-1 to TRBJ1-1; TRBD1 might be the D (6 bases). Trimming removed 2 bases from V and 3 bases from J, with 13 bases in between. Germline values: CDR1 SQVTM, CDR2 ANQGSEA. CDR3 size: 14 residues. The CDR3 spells CSVETRQADTEAFF. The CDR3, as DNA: TGCAGCGTTGAAACCCGACAGGCCGACACTGAAGCTTTCTTT.

Here the CDR3 reads CASSPQGTIPHEQYF. In DNA form, the CDR3 reads TGTGCCAGCAGTCCTCAGGGCACAATACCCCACGAGCAGTACTTC. This chain uses TRBV12-3 or TRBV12-4 with TRBJ2-7; tentatively, D is TRBD1 (5 bases). V lost 5 bases and J lost 5, with 19 bases in between. The CDR3 has 15 amino acids.

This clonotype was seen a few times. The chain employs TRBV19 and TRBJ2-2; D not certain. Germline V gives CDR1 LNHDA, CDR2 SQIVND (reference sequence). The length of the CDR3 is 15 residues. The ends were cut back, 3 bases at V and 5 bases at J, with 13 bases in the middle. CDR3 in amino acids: CASSIRIIVTGELFF. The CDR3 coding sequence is TGTGCCAGTAGTATCAGGATCATAGTTACCGGGGAGCTGTTTTTT.

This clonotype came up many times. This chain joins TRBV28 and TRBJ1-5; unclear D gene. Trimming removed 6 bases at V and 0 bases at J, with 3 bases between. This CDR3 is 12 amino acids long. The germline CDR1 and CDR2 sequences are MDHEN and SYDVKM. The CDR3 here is CASRVSNQPQHF. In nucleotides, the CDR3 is TGTGCCAGCAGGGTTAGCAATCAGCCCCAGCATTTT. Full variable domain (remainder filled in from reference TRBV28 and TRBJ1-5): DVKVTQSSRYLVKRTGEKVFLECVQDMDHENMFWYRQDPGLGLRLIYFSYDVKMKEKGDIPEGYSVSREKKERFSLILESASTNQTSMYLCASRVSNQPQHFGDGTRLSIL.

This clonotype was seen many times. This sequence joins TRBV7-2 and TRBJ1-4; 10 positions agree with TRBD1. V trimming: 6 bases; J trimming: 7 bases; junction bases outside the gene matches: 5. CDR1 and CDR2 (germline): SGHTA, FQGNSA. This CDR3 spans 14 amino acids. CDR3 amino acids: CASSPGQGSEKLFF. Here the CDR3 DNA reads TGTGCCAGCAGTCCGGGACAGGGGAGTGAAAAACTGTTTTTT.

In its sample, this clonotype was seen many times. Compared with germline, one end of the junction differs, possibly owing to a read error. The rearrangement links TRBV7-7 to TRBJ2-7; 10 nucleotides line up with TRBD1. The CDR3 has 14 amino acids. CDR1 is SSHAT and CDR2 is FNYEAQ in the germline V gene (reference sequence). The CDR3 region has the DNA TGTGCTAGCAGCATCGGGACAGGGGTCTACGAGCAGTACTTC. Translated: CASSIGTGVYEQYF.

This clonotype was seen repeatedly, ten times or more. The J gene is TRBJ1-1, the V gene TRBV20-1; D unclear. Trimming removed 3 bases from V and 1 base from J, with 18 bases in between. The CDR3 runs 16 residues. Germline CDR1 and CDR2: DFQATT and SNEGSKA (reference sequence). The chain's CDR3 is CSARPERVRRNTEAFF. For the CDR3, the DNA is TGCAGTGCTAGGCCGGAGAGGGTCAGAAGGAACACTGAAGCTTTCTTT.

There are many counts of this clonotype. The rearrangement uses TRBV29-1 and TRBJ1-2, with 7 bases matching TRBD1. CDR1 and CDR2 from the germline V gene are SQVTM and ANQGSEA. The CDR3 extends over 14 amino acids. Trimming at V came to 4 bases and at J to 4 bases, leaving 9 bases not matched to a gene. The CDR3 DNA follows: TGCAGCGTTGCCATCCAGGGGGGGTTCTATGGCTACACCTTC. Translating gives CSVAIQGGFYGYTF.